The 9 T cell receptor beta chains presented below share a single source sample, sequenced in a study of shared clonotypes between healthy human individuals. Sequencing used immunoSEQ multiplex PCR; TCRdb keeps in-frame clones, though not all of them. The profile shows over a million clones, roughly 97% of them singletons. Sequences were obtained from naive CD4+ T cells sorted from blood. Subset defined: CD45RA+ positively selected. The source is a young man in good health.

The CDR3 DNA reads TGTGCCAGCATCAGACAGGAAGGCTCCTACGAGCAGTACTTC. It codes for CASIRQEGSYEQYF. The J gene is TRBJ2-7, the V gene TRBV6-1; weak D call: TRBD1 (6 bases). This CDR3 is 14 amino acids long. With 7 bases removed from V and 0 bases from J, the gap between germline ends came to 13 bases. The germline V gene has CDR1 MNHNS and CDR2 SASEGT.

The chain recombines TRBV7-2 with TRBJ2-7; 9 bases map to TRBD2. There are 16 residues in the CDR3. J gave up 2 bases and V 5 bases, and 10 bases lay outside the gene matches. Germline assignment: CDR1 SGHTA and CDR2 FQGNSA. The chain's CDR3 is CASSRDVTSGPYEQYF. The CDR3 nucleotides read TGTGCCAGCAGCCGTGATGTGACTAGCGGACCCTACGAGCAGTACTTC.

The rearrangement uses TRBV7-9 and TRBJ1-1; D might be TRBD1 (6 bases). Trimming stripped 6 bases from V and 7 bases from J, with 9 bases between. This CDR3 spans 11 amino acids. Germline CDR1 is SEHNR and CDR2 is FQNEAQ (reference sequence). Here the CDR3 DNA reads TGTGCCAGCAGTCTGGACAGTGAAGCTTTCTTT. Residues: CASSLDSEAFF.

The chain combines TRBV27 with TRBJ2-7; D perhaps matches TRBD2 (6 bases). Germline V gives CDR1 MNHEY, CDR2 SMNVEV (reference sequence). Between the trimmed V and J ends, which lost 2 bases and 1 base, there was a span of 12 bases. The CDR3 extends over 15 amino acids. The CDR3 loop reads CASSLGIGGSYEQYF. The CDR3 coding sequence is TGTGCCAGCAGTTTAGGTATCGGGGGTTCCTACGAGCAGTACTTC.

V gene TRBV11-2 combines with J gene TRBJ1-1, with a weak D call TRBD1 (5 bases). In germline, CDR1 is SGHAT, CDR2 FQNNGV. The CDR3 has 15 residues. V lost 1 base, J lost 1 base, and 10 bases lay in between. CDR3 protein: CASSLGGTRNTEAFF. The CDR3 DNA follows: TGTGCCAGCAGCTTAGGGGGGACCCGGAACACTGAAGCTTTCTTT. Combining the CDR3 with reference TRBV11-2 and TRBJ1-1 gives the whole variable domain EAGVAQSPRYKIIEKRQSVAFWCNPISGHATLYWYQQILGQGPKLLIQFQNNGVVDDSQLPKDRFSAERLKGVDSTLKIQPAKLEDSAVYLCASSLGGTRNTEAFFGQGTRLTVV.

The chain has TRBV30 and TRBJ2-7; the D is unclear. There are 14 residues in the CDR3. V was clipped by 0 bases and J by 0 bases, with 9 bases between them. The germline CDR1 and CDR2 sequences are GTSNPN and SVGIG (reference sequence). The CDR3, as DNA: TGTGCCTGGAGTGTCTCGCTCCTCTCCTACGAGCAGTACTTC. Translation gives CAWSVSLLSYEQYF.

The chain is built from TRBV30 and TRBJ1-2; possible D gene TRBD1, 6 bases. The germline gives CDR1 GTSNPN, CDR2 SVGIG (reference sequence). The length of the CDR3 is 13 residues. With 4 bases removed from V and 8 bases from J, the gap between germline ends came to 17 bases. In DNA form, the CDR3 reads TGTGCCTGGAAACCCCAGGGGACCAGGGGCTACACCTTC. Protein: CAWKPQGTRGYTF.

The chain employs TRBV20-1 and TRBJ2-1; TRBD2 is a possible D gene (6 bases). V was trimmed by 6 bases and J by 9 bases, leaving 12 bases between them. Germline loops: CDR1 DFQATT, CDR2 SNEGSKA (reference sequence). This CDR3 is built from 11 residues. For the CDR3, the DNA is TGCAGTGCCCCTAGCGCCGGTGAGCAGTTCTTC. Translation: CSAPSAGEQFF.

A remark on this clone: Within the sample, other DNA sequences also encode this same CDR3. The rearrangement uses TRBV28 and TRBJ1-3; TRBD1 matches at 7 bases. The J segment lost 1 base and the V segment lost 3 bases, leaving 0 bases of the junction unmatched. Germline V gene data show CDR1 as MDHEN and CDR2 as SYDVKM. The CDR3 loop spans 14 amino acids. Here the CDR3 DNA reads TGTGCCAGCAGTTTCAGGGGGTCTGGAAACACCATATATTTT. The encoded protein is CASSFRGSGNTIYF. Complete variable domain (other parts from reference TRBV28 and TRBJ1-3): DVKVTQSSRYLVKRTGEKVFLECVQDMDHENMFWYRQDPGLGLRLIYFSYDVKMKEKGDIPEGYSVSREKKERFSLILESASTNQTSMYLCASSFRGSGNTIYFGEGSWLTVV.